The 32 T cell receptor beta chains presented below share a single source sample, sequenced in a study of cytomegalovirus exposure and HLA in healthy donors. PCR used 60 Vbeta primers and 13 Jbeta primers. This table comes from immunoSEQ multiplex PCR, and its TCRdb copy is limited to in-frame clones, with some not included. The sample shows about 140,000 clones, 75% to 85% of them seen only once. The sequencing sample was made of PBMCs. The source is a man aged 40-55 years in good health and CMV-seronegative.

The chain combines TRBV5-1 with TRBJ2-5, with 9 bases matching TRBD2. The J call may be incorrect, as the DNA end agrees better with TRBJ2-7. Germline V lookup: CDR1 SGHRS, CDR2 YFSETQ. The CDR3 covers 15 residues. CDR3: CASSLASGASYEQYF. CDR3 DNA: TGCGCCAGCAGCTTGGCTAGCGGGGCCTCCTACGAGCAGTACTTC.

The rearrangement links TRBV7-9 to TRBJ2-5; D perhaps matches TRBD2 (6 bases). The germline V and J ends were trimmed by 1 base and 5 bases, with 11 bases remaining between them. The CDR3 runs to 14 residues. From germline, CDR1 is SEHNR and CDR2 FQNEAQ (reference sequence). CDR3 nucleotides: TGTGCCAGCAGCTTAGTAGGTGGGGGGGAGACCCAGTACTTC. Residues: CASSLVGGGETQYF.

V and J are TRBV6-4 and TRBJ2-1, with D perhaps TRBD1 (5 bases). The CDR3 consists of 18 residues. V was trimmed by 1 base and J by 2 bases, leaving 18 bases between them. From germline, CDR1 is MRHNA and CDR2 SNTAGT. CDR3: CASSDFLDTPDPYNEQFF. For the CDR3, the DNA is TGTGCCAGCAGTGACTTTTTGGACACCCCCGACCCCTACAATGAGCAGTTCTTC.

The chain carries TRBV19 and TRBJ2-7; 7 nucleotides match TRBD1. V was pared by 0 bases and J by 7 bases, with 15 bases of the junction left unmatched. CDR1 is LNHDA, CDR2 SQIVND, per germline (reference sequence). CDR3 length equals 17 residues. CDR3 coding DNA: TGTGCCAGTAGTATAGATCGACAGGGCTACCTGTCGGGTGAGCAGTACTTC. Amino acids: CASSIDRQGYLSGEQYF.

DNA of the CDR3: TGTGCCAGCTCACCGATAGGACAGGGTTTGAACACTGAAGCTTTCTTT. This codes for CASSPIGQGLNTEAFF. The chain combines TRBV18 with TRBJ1-1; TRBD1 agrees at 8 bases. Germline V gene sequence: CDR1 KGHSH, CDR2 LQKENI. The CDR3 extends over 16 amino acids. V lost 3 bases and J lost 0; bases outside the gene matches: 6.

The rearrangement links TRBV20-1 to TRBJ1-1, with D uncertain. Germline values: CDR1 DFQATT, CDR2 SNEGSKA (reference sequence). This CDR3 spans 11 amino acids. V lost 5 bases and J 5 bases, leaving 9 bases between the germline ends. Here the CDR3 reads CSAQFGTEAFF. The CDR3 region has the DNA TGCAGTGCTCAGTTCGGGACTGAAGCTTTCTTT.

The chain links TRBV6-5 to TRBJ2-7, with 8 bases aligning to TRBD1. V gave up 0 bases and J gave up 6 bases; unmatched junction bases: 10. The CDR3 contains 16 residues. Per germline, CDR1 MNHEY and CDR2 SVGAGI. The CDR3 loop is CASSYSARQGTSEQYF. The CDR3 DNA is TGTGCCAGCAGTTACTCAGCACGACAGGGGACTTCCGAGCAGTACTTC.

This chain connects TRBV5-4 to TRBJ1-6; 8 bases map to TRBD1. V was pared by 3 bases and J by 10 bases, with 6 bases of the junction left unmatched. This CDR3 spans 14 amino acids. Germline loops: CDR1 SGHNT, CDR2 YYREEE (reference sequence). Here the CDR3 reads CASSSTGAGSPLHF. The CDR3, as DNA: TGTGCCAGCAGCTCGACAGGGGCCGGGTCACCCCTCCACTTT.

The chain employs TRBV27 and TRBJ1-5, with TRBD1 identical over 7 bases. CDR1 is MNHEY, CDR2 SMNVEV, per germline (reference sequence). The CDR3 runs 16 residues. The V segment lost 5 bases and the J segment 4 bases; nucleotides outside the gene matches: 11. The CDR3 protein is CASSAQGGGLNQPQHF. The CDR3 nucleotides are TGTGCCAGCAGTGCTCAGGGGGGTGGCCTTAATCAGCCCCAGCATTTT.

In DNA form, the CDR3 reads TGTGCCAGCAGCCACGTCGGCGCGGGTCGACAAGAGACCCAGTACTTC. It encodes CASSHVGAGRQETQYF. The rearrangement links TRBV7-9 to TRBJ2-5; TRBD2 is a possible D gene (5 bases). V lost 5 bases, J lost 2 bases, and 18 bases lay in between. There are 16 residues in the CDR3. Germline V gene lookup returns CDR1 SEHNR and CDR2 FQNEAQ (reference sequence).

The CDR3 DNA is TGTGCCAGCAGCATACCGGGACAGGGGGTAAGGGGCTACACCTTC. Translation: CASSIPGQGVRGYTF. The chain is built from TRBV7-9 and TRBJ1-2; 11 nucleotides agree with TRBD1. The CDR3 has 15 residues. Germline V gene sequence: CDR1 SEHNR, CDR2 FQNEAQ (reference sequence). V lost 5 bases, J lost 8 bases, and 10 bases stayed unmatched.

This sequence joins TRBV14 and TRBJ2-5; possible D gene TRBD1, 6 bases. The CDR3 extends over 16 amino acids. V gave up 1 base and J gave up 5 bases, with 17 bases separating them. The germline CDR1 and CDR2 sequences are SGHDN and FVKESK. CDR3: CASSQGLGGRDETQYF. As DNA, the CDR3 is TGTGCCAGCAGCCAAGGGCTAGGGGGAAGAGACGAGACCCAGTACTTC. Drawing the rest from reference TRBV14 and TRBJ2-5, the complete variable domain is EAGVTQFPSHSVIEKGQTVTLRCDPISGHDNLYWYRRVMGKEIKFLLHFVKESKQDESGMPNNRFLAERTGGTYSTLKVQPAELEDSGVYFCASSQGLGGRDETQYFGPGTRLLVL.

For this clone: Other DNA sequences of this sample code for an identical CDR3. The gene calls are TRBV30 and TRBJ1-6; perhaps TRBD1 as D (6 bases). V was shortened by 2 bases and J by 7 bases, with 18 bases between the two germline ends. This CDR3 region has 16 residues. From germline, CDR1 is GTSNPN and CDR2 SVGIG (reference sequence). CDR3 bases: TGTGCCTGGAGTCCCCCCGCCCAGGGGTACAATTCACCCCTCCACTTT. This sequence encodes CAWSPPAQGYNSPLHF.

CDR3 loop: CASSSTPGQGLIDGGYTF. For the CDR3, the DNA is TGCGCCAGCAGCTCCACCCCGGGACAGGGGTTAATTGATGGTGGCTACACCTTC. The rearrangement uses TRBV5-1 and TRBJ1-2, with 10 bases that match TRBD1. Germline assignment: CDR1 SGHRS and CDR2 YFSETQ. Trimming cost V 3 bases and J 7 bases; bases outside gene matches: 18. CDR3 length: 18 residues.

The chain uses TRBV2 and TRBJ2-5; 7 positions match TRBD2. Germline lookup yields CDR1 SNHLY and CDR2 FYNNEI. The length of the CDR3 is 13 residues. Trimming cost V 8 bases and J 5 bases; bases outside gene matches: 8. The CDR3 bases are TGTGCCAGCGGACTACGGGGGGAGGAGACCCAGTACTTC. It is translated as CASGLRGEETQYF.

The chain recombines TRBV5-6 with TRBJ1-1, with D maybe TRBD1 (6 bases). Germline lookup yields CDR1 SGHDT and CDR2 YYEEEE. This CDR3 is 14 amino acids long. Trimming cost V 2 bases and J 4 bases, with 12 bases left between them. DNA for the CDR3: TGTGCCAGCAGCTTCTTTCAGGGGTTCACTGAAGCTTTCTTT. It yields the protein CASSFFQGFTEAFF.

J is TRBJ2-3 and V is TRBV30, with 7 bases that match TRBD2. In germline, CDR1 is GTSNPN, CDR2 SVGIG (reference sequence). The CDR3 extends over 15 amino acids. The ends lost 3 bases at V and 1 base at J; junction bases unmatched: 7. The CDR3 loop reads CAWRGSLAGTDTQYF. In DNA form, the CDR3 reads TGTGCCTGGAGGGGATCGCTAGCGGGCACAGATACGCAGTATTTT.

The CDR3: CATREGGGSYEQYF. The CDR3 region has the DNA TGTGCCACCAGGGAAGGGGGCGGCTCCTACGAGCAGTACTTC. The V gene is TRBV15, the J gene TRBJ2-7; 7 bases align to TRBD1. The CDR3 covers 14 residues. Germline loops: CDR1 LNHNV, CDR2 YYDKDF (reference sequence). The V gene end was trimmed by 6 bases and the J gene end by 0 bases; junction bases not matched to a gene: 5.

The chain joins TRBV11-2 to TRBJ2-5; 8 positions agree with TRBD2. Per germline, CDR1 SGHAT and CDR2 FQNNGV. V shed 5 bases and J 7 bases; nucleotides not matched to a gene: 12. The CDR3 spans 15 residues. The CDR3: CASSIQPGGPGTQYF. The CDR3 region has the DNA TGTGCCAGCAGCATTCAACCGGGGGGGCCTGGGACCCAGTACTTC.

The chain combines TRBV7-9 with TRBJ1-4; D is unclear. CDR3 length: 13 amino acids. Germline V gene data show CDR1 as SEHNR and CDR2 as FQNEAQ (reference sequence). V shed 3 bases and J shed 6 bases, with 8 bases lying between them. The CDR3 loop reads CASSLRTDEKLFF. DNA of the CDR3: TGTGCCAGCAGCTTGAGAACAGATGAAAAACTGTTTTTT.

In nucleotides, the CDR3 is TGTGCCAGCCGGACAGGGGAATGGGGCCAGCCCCAGCATTTT. This translates into CASRTGEWGQPQHF. This chain links TRBV19 with TRBJ1-5; 9 nucleotides agree with TRBD1. With V trimmed by 9 bases and J by 7 bases, 10 bases remained unmatched. Germline V gene lookup returns CDR1 LNHDA and CDR2 SQIVND (reference sequence). This CDR3 region has 14 residues.

The chain recombines TRBV30 with TRBJ1-3; 10 bases are a match to TRBD1. There are 15 residues in the CDR3. Germline assignment: CDR1 GTSNPN and CDR2 SVGIG (reference sequence). The ends lost 3 bases at V and 2 bases at J; junction bases unmatched: 4. The CDR3 reads CAWSADRGPGNTIYF. DNA for the CDR3: TGTGCCTGGAGCGCTGACAGGGGGCCTGGAAACACCATATATTTT.

This clone has only a few counts. The chain is built from TRBV10-1 and TRBJ2-7; 13 positions match TRBD2. The trim removed 4 bases at V and 7 bases at J, leaving 7 bases unmatched. The CDR3 has 15 amino acids. Germline CDR1 WNHNN, CDR2 SYGVQD (reference sequence). Here the CDR3 reads CASSGLAGGLGEQYF. For the CDR3, the DNA is TGCGCCAGCAGTGGACTAGCGGGGGGCCTCGGAGAGCAGTACTTC.

The V call is TRBV12-1, the J call TRBJ2-4; TRBD2 is the table's D call and was not checked against the DNA. TRBV12-1 is given as a pseudogene. The CDR3 totals 19 residues. The CDR3 region has the DNA TGTGCCAGCAGCTCCCCGGGACTAGCGGGGGGCCTAGCCAAAAACATTCAGTACTTC. It encodes CASSSPGLAGGLAKNIQYF.

This chain connects TRBV28 to TRBJ2-3; 7 bases line up with TRBD2. The germline CDR1 and CDR2 sequences are MDHEN and SYDVKM. The V segment lost 8 bases and the J segment 2 bases; nucleotides outside the gene matches: 7. CDR3 length: 14 amino acids. CDR3 DNA: TGTGCCAGCGTATTGGGGGGGACCACAGATACGCAGTATTTT. This translates into CASVLGGTTDTQYF. Variable domain in full (rest from reference TRBV28 and TRBJ2-3): DVKVTQSSRYLVKRTGEKVFLECVQDMDHENMFWYRQDPGLGLRLIYFSYDVKMKEKGDIPEGYSVSREKKERFSLILESASTNQTSMYLCASVLGGTTDTQYFGPGTRLTVL.

This chain connects TRBV6-5 to TRBJ1-1; 7 positions match TRBD1. Germline CDR1 MNHEY, CDR2 SVGAGI. The CDR3 totals 15 residues. V dropped 5 bases and J dropped 5; count of bases not matched to a gene: 11. The CDR3, as DNA: TGTGCCAGCAGTAGTCCGGGACAGATCCGGACTGAAGCTTTCTTT. Protein sequence: CASSSPGQIRTEAFF.

The rearrangement links TRBV7-9 to TRBJ1-2; no firm D call. V lost 1 base, J lost 8 bases, and 8 bases lay in between. This CDR3 contains 12 residues. Germline V gene sequence: CDR1 SEHNR, CDR2 FQNEAQ (reference sequence). The CDR3 reads CASSLGGEGYTF. The CDR3 DNA sequence: TGTGCCAGCAGCTTAGGAGGTGAAGGCTACACCTTC.

V usage is TRBV5-1 and J usage is TRBJ2-7; D gene uncertain. Trimming took 4 bases from V and 2 from J, leaving 16 bases between them. Looked up from germline, CDR1 is SGHRS and CDR2 is YFSETQ. The length of the CDR3 is 15 residues. The CDR3 region is CASSPLTLTTYEQYF. CDR3 DNA: TGCGCCAGCAGCCCCCTGACATTAACCACCTACGAGCAGTACTTC.

The count of this clone is one. The rearrangement uses TRBV27 and TRBJ2-7, with D uncertain. The CDR3 is made up of 12 amino acids. V was shortened by 6 bases and J by 6 bases, with 12 bases between the two germline ends. Germline V gene lookup returns CDR1 MNHEY and CDR2 SMNVEV (reference sequence). CDR3 region: CASSQYLGEQYF. The CDR3, as DNA: TGTGCCAGCAGCCAATATCTAGGCGAGCAGTACTTC.

This clone has just one count. The gene calls are TRBV4-2 and TRBJ2-7, with D perhaps TRBD2 (6 bases). Germline CDR1 and CDR2: LGHNA and YNFKEQ. The CDR3 consists of 15 residues. Trimming took 0 bases from V and 6 from J, leaving 15 bases between them. The CDR3 protein is CASSQEERASGEQYF. In nucleotides, the CDR3 is TGTGCCAGCAGCCAAGAAGAGCGGGCCTCAGGCGAGCAGTACTTC.

The chain links TRBV18 to TRBJ1-1; tentatively, D is TRBD1 (6 bases). The V and J ends lost 4 bases and 4 bases respectively, with 13 bases between them. The germline CDR1 and CDR2 sequences are KGHSH and LQKENI. CDR3 length: 14 residues. CDR3 sequence (DNA): TGTGCCAGCTCACTCCAGGGGCAAGGCACTGAAGCTTTCTTT. As protein: CASSLQGQGTEAFF.

This clone was recorded a few times. This chain joins TRBV7-8 and TRBJ2-1; D is ambiguous. CDR3 length equals 14 residues. V gave up 6 bases and J gave up 5 bases, with 14 bases separating them. CDR1 is SGHVS and CDR2 is FQNEAQ in the germline V gene. Here the CDR3 reads CASRNDLLHNEQFF. Written as DNA, the CDR3 is TGTGCCAGCAGGAACGATTTACTACACAATGAGCAGTTCTTC.